The rows below give T cell receptor beta chains drawn from one sample of a study of OX40 agonist ivuxolimab in advanced cancers. The repertoire was sequenced with immunoSEQ multiplex PCR; TCRdb's copy has only in-frame clones and lacks some. This table holds about 79,000 clones, under 90% found once. The specimen was CD4+ or CD8+ T cells sorted from blood, collected in a trial of the OX40 agonist ivuxolimab. All receptors come from an adult with an advanced solid tumor such as melanoma, head and neck, liver or kidney cancer. Both conserved end residues are part of each CDR3. D genes are given only for firm matches. Some rows mark clone size as missing; the rest say once, few, many or name a class of expanded clone.

length	size	J	D	V	CDR3	DNA
14	NA	TRBJ1-1	NA	TRBV9	CASSVAGRGTEAFF	TGTGCCAGCAGCGTAGCTGGTCGGGGCACTGAAGCTTTCTTT
13	NA	TRBJ1-6	NA	TRBV7-9	CASSSPAASPLHF	TGTGCCAGCAGCTCCCCGGCGGCTTCACCCCTCCACTTT
15	once	TRBJ1-3	NA	TRBV10-3	CAPRRVRNSGNTIYF	TGTGCCCCGAGGCGGGTCAGGAACTCTGGAAACACCATATATTTT
15	NA	TRBJ1-2	NA	TRBV9	CASSVDHRVTYGYTF	TGTGCCAGCAGCGTAGACCATCGGGTAACCTATGGCTACACCTTC
15	NA	TRBJ2-7	TRBD2	TRBV18	CASSPPSGRALEQYF	TGTGCCAGCTCACCACCGAGCGGGAGGGCCCTCGAGCAGTACTTC
14	NA	TRBJ2-7	TRBD2	TRBV27	CASSIAGWGYEQYF	TGTGCCAGCAGCATAGCGGGATGGGGCTACGAGCAGTACTTC
14	few	TRBJ1-1	TRBD1	TRBV19	CASTPGTGYTEAFF	TGTGCCAGTACCCCCGGGACAGGGTACACTGAAGCTTTCTTT
14	NA	TRBJ2-7	NA	TRBV4-3	CASSQDGVRSEQYF	TGCGCCAGCAGCCAAGACGGTGTTCGCTCCGAGCAGTACTTC
14	NA	TRBJ2-1	NA	TRBV5-1	CASSPGLGRNEQFF	TGCGCCAGCAGCCCCGGATTAGGGCGGAATGAGCAGTTCTTC
14	NA	TRBJ2-1	NA	TRBV9	CASSVEQQNNEQFF	TGTGCCAGCAGCGTAGAGCAACAGAACAATGAGCAGTTCTTC
17	NA	TRBJ2-1	TRBD2	TRBV19	CASSLDGGLAGDNEQFF	TGTGCCAGTAGTCTTGACGGGGGACTAGCGGGGGACAATGAGCAGTTCTTC